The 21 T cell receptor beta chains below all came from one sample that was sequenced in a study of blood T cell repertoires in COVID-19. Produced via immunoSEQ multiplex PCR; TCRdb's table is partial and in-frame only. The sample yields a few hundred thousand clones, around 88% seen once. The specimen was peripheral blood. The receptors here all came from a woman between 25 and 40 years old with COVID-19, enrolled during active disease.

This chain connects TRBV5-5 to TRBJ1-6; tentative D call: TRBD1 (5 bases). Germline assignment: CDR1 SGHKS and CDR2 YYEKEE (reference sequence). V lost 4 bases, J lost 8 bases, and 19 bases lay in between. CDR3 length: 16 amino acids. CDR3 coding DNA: TGTGCCAGCAGCCGCGCTATTCAGGGTGGGGATTCACCCCTCCACTTT. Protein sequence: CASSRAIQGGDSPLHF.

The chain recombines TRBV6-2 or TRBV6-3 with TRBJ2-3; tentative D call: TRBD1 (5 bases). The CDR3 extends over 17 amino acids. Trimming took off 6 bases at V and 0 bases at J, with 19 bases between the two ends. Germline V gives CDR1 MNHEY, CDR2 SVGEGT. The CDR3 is CASSPRFYKGSTDTQYF. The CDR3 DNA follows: TGTGCCAGCAGCCCCCGCTTTTATAAGGGGAGCACAGATACGCAGTATTTT.

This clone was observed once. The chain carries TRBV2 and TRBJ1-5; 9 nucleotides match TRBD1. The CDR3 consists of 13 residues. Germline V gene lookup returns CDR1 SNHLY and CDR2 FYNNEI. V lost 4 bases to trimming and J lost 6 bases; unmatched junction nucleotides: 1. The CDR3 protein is CASSGQGVQPQHF. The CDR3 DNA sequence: TGTGCCAGCAGTGGACAGGGGGTTCAGCCCCAGCATTTT. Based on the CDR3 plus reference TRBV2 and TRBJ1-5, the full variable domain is EPEVTQTPSHQVTQMGQEVILRCVPISNHLYFYWYRQILGQKVEFLVSFYNNEISEKSEIFDDQFSVERPDGSNFTLKIRSTKLEDSAMYFCASSGQGVQPQHFGDGTRLSIL.

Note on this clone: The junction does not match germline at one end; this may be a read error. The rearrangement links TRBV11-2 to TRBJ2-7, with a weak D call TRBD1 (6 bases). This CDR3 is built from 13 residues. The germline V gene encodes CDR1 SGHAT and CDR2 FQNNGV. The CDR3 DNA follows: TGTGCCAGCAGCCGACGCACAGGGTACGAGCAGTGCTTC. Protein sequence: CASSRRTGYEQCF.

DNA of the CDR3: TGTGCCAGCAGTGAAAGAGGGAAGTCTTCACCCCTCCACTTT. It translates to CASSERGKSSPLHF. The chain has TRBV2 and TRBJ1-6; D is unresolved. Germline V gene sequence: CDR1 SNHLY, CDR2 FYNNEI. The CDR3 loop spans 14 amino acids. V was clipped by 2 bases and J by 9 bases, with 11 bases between them.

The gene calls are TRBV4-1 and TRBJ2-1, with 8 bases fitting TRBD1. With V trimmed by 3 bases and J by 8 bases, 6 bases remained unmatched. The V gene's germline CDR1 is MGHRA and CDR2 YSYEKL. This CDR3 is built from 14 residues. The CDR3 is CASSQKDREDEQFF. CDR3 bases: TGCGCCAGCAGCCAGAAGGACAGGGAGGATGAGCAGTTCTTC.

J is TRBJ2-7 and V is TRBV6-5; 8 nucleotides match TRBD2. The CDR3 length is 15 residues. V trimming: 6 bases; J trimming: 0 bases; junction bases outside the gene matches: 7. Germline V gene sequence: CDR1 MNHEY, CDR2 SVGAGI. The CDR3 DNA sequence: TGTGCCAGCAGAACCAGCGGGGGCCTCTCCTACGAGCAGTACGTC. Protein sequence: CASRTSGGLSYEQYV.

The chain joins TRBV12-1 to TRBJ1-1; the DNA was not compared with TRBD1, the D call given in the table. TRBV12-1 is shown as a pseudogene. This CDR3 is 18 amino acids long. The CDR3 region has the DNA TGTGCCAGCAGCTTATTTTTGGCGACAGGGGCGAGCTTGCGTGAAGCTTTCTTT. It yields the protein CASSLFLATGASLREAFF.

The CDR3 DNA is TGTGCCAGCAGGGTCGGACTAGCGGCTACCAAAAACATTCAGTACTTC. Protein sequence: CASRVGLAATKNIQYF. V is TRBV2 and J is TRBJ2-4; 10 bases align to TRBD2. J gave up 2 bases and V 6 bases, and 7 bases lay outside the gene matches. Germline V gene lookup returns CDR1 SNHLY and CDR2 FYNNEI. This CDR3 contains 16 residues.

CDR3 sequence (DNA): TGTGCCAGCTCACCAATAGTCACCGAAGGGGAGCTGTTTTTT. Its translation is CASSPIVTEGELFF. This chain joins TRBV18 and TRBJ2-2; D uncertain. The length of the CDR3 is 14 residues. The germline CDR1 and CDR2 sequences are KGHSH and LQKENI. V gave up 2 bases and J gave up 8 bases, with 12 bases separating them.

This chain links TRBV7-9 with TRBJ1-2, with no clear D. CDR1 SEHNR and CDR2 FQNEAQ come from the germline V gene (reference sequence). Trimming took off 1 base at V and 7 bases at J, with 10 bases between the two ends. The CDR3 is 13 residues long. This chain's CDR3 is CASSLGQAGGYTF. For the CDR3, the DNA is TGTGCCAGCAGCTTAGGGCAGGCGGGTGGCTACACCTTC.

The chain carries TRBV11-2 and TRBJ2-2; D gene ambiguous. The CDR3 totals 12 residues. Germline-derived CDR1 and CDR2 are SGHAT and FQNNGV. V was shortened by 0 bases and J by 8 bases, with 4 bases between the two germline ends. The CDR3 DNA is TGTGCCAGCAGCTTAGAGAGGGGGGAGCTGTTTTTT. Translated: CASSLERGELFF. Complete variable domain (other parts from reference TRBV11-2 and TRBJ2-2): EAGVAQSPRYKIIEKRQSVAFWCNPISGHATLYWYQQILGQGPKLLIQFQNNGVVDDSQLPKDRFSAERLKGVDSTLKIQPAKLEDSAVYLCASSLERGELFFGEGSRLTVL.

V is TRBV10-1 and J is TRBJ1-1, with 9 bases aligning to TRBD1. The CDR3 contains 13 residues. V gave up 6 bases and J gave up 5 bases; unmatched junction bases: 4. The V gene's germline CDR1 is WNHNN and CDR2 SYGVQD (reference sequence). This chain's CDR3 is CASRRTGETEAFF. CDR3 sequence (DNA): TGCGCCAGCAGGCGGACAGGGGAGACTGAAGCTTTCTTT.

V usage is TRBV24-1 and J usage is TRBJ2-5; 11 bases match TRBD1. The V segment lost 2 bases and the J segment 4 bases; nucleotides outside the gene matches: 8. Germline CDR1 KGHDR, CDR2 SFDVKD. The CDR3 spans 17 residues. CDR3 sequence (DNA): TGTGCCACCAGTGATTCCTCTTGGACAGGGGGCAGAGAGACCCAGTACTTC. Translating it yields CATSDSSWTGGRETQYF.

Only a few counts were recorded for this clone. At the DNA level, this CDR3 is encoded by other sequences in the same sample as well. The DNA for the CDR3 is TGTGCCAGCAGCTTCGACAGGGGGAACACTGAAGCTTTCTTT. Protein: CASSFDRGNTEAFF. The rearrangement uses TRBV11-2 and TRBJ1-1, with 8 bases matching TRBD1. The V gene end was trimmed by 3 bases and the J gene end by 1 base; junction bases not matched to a gene: 1. In germline, CDR1 is SGHAT, CDR2 FQNNGV. The CDR3 runs to 14 residues.

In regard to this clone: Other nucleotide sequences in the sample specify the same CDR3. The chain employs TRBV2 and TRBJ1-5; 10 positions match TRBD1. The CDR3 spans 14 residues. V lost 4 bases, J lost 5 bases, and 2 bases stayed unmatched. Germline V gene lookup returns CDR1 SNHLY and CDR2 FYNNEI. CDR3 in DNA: TGTGCCAGCAGTGGACAGGGGGCGCATCAGCCCCAGCATTTT. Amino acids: CASSGQGAHQPQHF.

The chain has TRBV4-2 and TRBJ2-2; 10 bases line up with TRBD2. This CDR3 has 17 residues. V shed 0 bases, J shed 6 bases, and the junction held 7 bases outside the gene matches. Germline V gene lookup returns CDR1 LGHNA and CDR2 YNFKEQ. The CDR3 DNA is TGTGCCAGCAGCCAAGATCGACTAGCGGGTACCTCCGGGGAGCTGTTTTTT. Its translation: CASSQDRLAGTSGELFF.

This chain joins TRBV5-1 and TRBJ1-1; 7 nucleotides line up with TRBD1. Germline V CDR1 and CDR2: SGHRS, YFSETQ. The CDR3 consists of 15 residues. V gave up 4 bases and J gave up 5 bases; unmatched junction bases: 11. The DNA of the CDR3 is TGCGCCAGCAGCCTAAGACAGGGTAGGGGTACTGAAGCTTTCTTT. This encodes CASSLRQGRGTEAFF.

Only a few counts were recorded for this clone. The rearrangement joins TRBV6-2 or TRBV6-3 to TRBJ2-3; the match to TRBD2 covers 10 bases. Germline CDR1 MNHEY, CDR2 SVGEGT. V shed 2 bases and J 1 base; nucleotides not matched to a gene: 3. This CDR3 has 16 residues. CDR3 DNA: TGTGCCAGCAGTTACCTGCTAGCGGGGGGCACAGATACGCAGTATTTT. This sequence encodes CASSYLLAGGTDTQYF.

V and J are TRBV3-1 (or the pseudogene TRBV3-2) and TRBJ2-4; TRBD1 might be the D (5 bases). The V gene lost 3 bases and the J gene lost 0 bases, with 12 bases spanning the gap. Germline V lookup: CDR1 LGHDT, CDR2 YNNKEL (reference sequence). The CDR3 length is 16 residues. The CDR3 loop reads CASSHETTVAKNIQYF. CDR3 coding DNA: TGTGCCAGCAGCCATGAAACGACAGTAGCCAAAAACATTCAGTACTTC.

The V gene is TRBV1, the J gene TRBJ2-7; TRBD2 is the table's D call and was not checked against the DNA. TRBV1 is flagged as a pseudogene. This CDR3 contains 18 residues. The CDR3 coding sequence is TGCACCAGCAGTGCCGAGGTGGGACTAGCCGAAATCTACTACGAGCAGTACGTC. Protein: CTSSAEVGLAEIYYEQYV.